One sample yielded the 30 T cell receptor beta chains listed below, sequenced in a study of Ad26.COV2.S vaccination and SARS-CoV-2 variants. Sample treatment: some 20 received Ad26.COV2.S at low or high dose, single or two shots; 5 received placebo; per-sample allocation not given. Sampling was done on day 63 after the first vaccine or placebo injection. Here immunoSEQ multiplex PCR was the method, and the copy in TCRdb shows in-frame clones only, minus some. Seen here are about 390,000 clones, 92% observed once, and the top ten hold about 1.7%. The input for sequencing was peripheral blood, taken in a trial of Ad26.COV2.S vaccine versus placebo. These receptors came from a person between 18 and 65 years old who received the Ad26.COV2.S COVID-19 vaccine or a placebo.

The chain is built from TRBV5-5 and TRBJ2-7; no clear D gene. This CDR3 has 14 amino acids. Trimming took off 0 bases at V and 0 bases at J, with 7 bases between the two ends. The germline V gene encodes CDR1 SGHKS and CDR2 YYEKEE (reference sequence). CDR3 sequence: CASSLERNSYEQYF. In DNA, the CDR3 is TGTGCCAGCAGCTTGGAACGTAACTCCTACGAGCAGTACTTC.

Regarding this clone: Other DNA variants within this sample encode the same CDR3. V is TRBV19 and J is TRBJ2-2; D might be TRBD1 or TRBD2, each matching 7 bases. This CDR3 is built from 14 residues. V lost 6 bases and J 2 bases, leaving 10 bases between the germline ends. The germline V gene encodes CDR1 LNHDA and CDR2 SQIVND (reference sequence). The CDR3 loop is CASSRGGNTGELFF. The DNA of the CDR3 is TGTGCCAGTAGCAGGGGGGGTAACACCGGGGAGCTGTTTTTT.

The CDR3 here is CASSQTANQPQHF. The CDR3 DNA reads as TGTGCCAGCTCACAAACCGCCAATCAGCCCCAGCATTTT. V gene TRBV18 combines with J gene TRBJ1-5; D gene uncertain. The V end lost 4 bases, the J end lost 3 bases, and 7 bases lay between the germline ends. The V gene's germline CDR1 is KGHSH and CDR2 LQKENI. This CDR3 region has 13 residues.

The chain is built from TRBV20-1 and TRBJ2-3, with 15 bases aligning to TRBD2. Germline trimming cut 3 bases from V and 5 bases from J; bases unmatched to any gene: 9. The germline V gene has CDR1 DFQATT and CDR2 SNEGSKA (reference sequence). The CDR3 sequence is 17 residues long. CDR3: CSASSGTSGGLGDTQYF. The CDR3 DNA reads TGCAGTGCTAGTTCCGGGACTAGCGGGGGGCTGGGAGATACGCAGTATTTT.

The V and J genes are TRBV7-2 and TRBJ2-3, with 8 bases fitting TRBD1. Germline CDR1 SGHTA, CDR2 FQGNSA. This CDR3 spans 16 amino acids. V shed 2 bases, J shed 1 base, and the junction held 5 bases outside the gene matches. Here the CDR3 reads CASSLLGQGGTDTQYF. In DNA form, the CDR3 reads TGTGCCAGCAGCTTATTAGGACAGGGCGGCACAGATACGCAGTATTTT.

The chain uses TRBV10-1 and TRBJ1-5, with 7 bases aligning to TRBD1. Unmatched junction bases numbered 6, after V lost 5 bases and J lost 8 bases. This CDR3 is 13 amino acids long. The germline gives CDR1 WNHNN, CDR2 SYGVQD (reference sequence). The CDR3 bases are TGCGCCAGCAGTAGGGACAGAGGAGAGCCCCAGCATTTT. This codes for CASSRDRGEPQHF.

The chain links TRBV12-5 to TRBJ2-7; a possible D gene is TRBD1 (6 bases). CDR3 length: 11 amino acids. In germline, CDR1 is LGHNT, CDR2 FRNRAP. Trimming removed 5 bases at V and 8 bases at J, with 10 bases between. Here the CDR3 DNA reads TGTGCTAGTGGTGCGGACAGAAAGCAGTACTTC. It yields the protein CASGADRKQYF.

The sample holds a few counts of this clone. The chain combines TRBV7-9 with TRBJ2-7; 9 bases are shared with TRBD2. Germline-derived CDR1 and CDR2 are SEHNR and FQNEAQ (reference sequence). The CDR3 spans 13 residues. Germline trimming cut 3 bases from V and 6 bases from J; bases unmatched to any gene: 3. The CDR3 here is CASSFGTSREQYF. The CDR3 region has the DNA TGTGCCAGCAGCTTCGGGACTAGCCGCGAGCAGTACTTC.

V usage is TRBV28 and J usage is TRBJ1-1, with no clear D. Trimming shortened V by 5 bases and J by 0 bases, and 13 bases separated the two germline ends. The length of the CDR3 is 15 residues. The germline gives CDR1 MDHEN, CDR2 SYDVKM. CDR3 sequence reads: CASSPTLRVNTEAFF. In DNA, the CDR3 is TGTGCCAGCAGTCCAACCCTTAGGGTGAACACTGAAGCTTTCTTT.

The chain links TRBV7-6 to TRBJ2-5; 14 bases match TRBD2. The germline V gene encodes CDR1 SGHVS and CDR2 FNYEAQ. V dropped 3 bases and J dropped 5; count of bases not matched to a gene: 5. CDR3 length equals 16 residues. The CDR3 DNA sequence: TGTGCCAGCAGCTTGACTAGCGGGGGGGCCGGGGAGACCCAGTACTTC. This codes for CASSLTSGGAGETQYF.

The chain employs TRBV7-2 and TRBJ2-7, with D perhaps given as TRBD1 or TRBD2 (5 bases each). The germline V gene encodes CDR1 SGHTA and CDR2 FQGNSA. The CDR3 totals 13 residues. Trimming stripped 0 bases from V and 7 bases from J, with 10 bases between. CDR3: CASSLAGVGEQYF. Written as DNA, the CDR3 is TGTGCCAGCAGCTTAGCGGGGGTTGGAGAGCAGTACTTC. Full variable domain (outside the CDR3, taken from reference TRBV7-2 and TRBJ2-7): GAGVSQSPSNKVTEKGKDVELRCDPISGHTALYWYRQSLGQGLEFLIYFQGNSAPDKSGLPSDRFSAERTGGSVSTLTIQRTQQEDSAVYLCASSLAGVGEQYFGPGTRLTVT.

The CDR3, as DNA: TGTGCCAGCAGCCAAGAATGCAGGGGCAATCAGCCCCAGCATTTT. As protein: CASSQECRGNQPQHF. The chain joins TRBV3-1 (or the pseudogene TRBV3-2) to TRBJ1-5; tentative D call: TRBD1 (5 bases). Germline loops: CDR1 LGHDT, CDR2 YNNKEL (reference sequence). The CDR3 is made up of 15 amino acids. Between the trimmed V and J ends, which lost 0 bases and 2 bases, there was a span of 8 bases.

Remarks on this clone: In the same sample, other DNA sequences code for this CDR3. The rearrangement joins TRBV13 to TRBJ2-7; 9 positions agree with TRBD1. V lost 5 bases, J lost 4 bases, and 6 bases stayed unmatched. This CDR3 has 14 amino acids. Germline V gene lookup returns CDR1 PRHDT and CDR2 FYEKMQ (reference sequence). The CDR3 loop is CASSPGTGFYEQYF. The CDR3, as DNA: TGTGCCAGCAGCCCCGGGACAGGGTTTTACGAGCAGTACTTC.

This clone was recorded once. The V call is TRBV7-2, the J call TRBJ1-2; D is uncertain. The CDR3 is 15 residues long. The ends were cut back, 1 base at V and 0 bases at J, with 9 bases in the middle. In germline, CDR1 is SGHTA, CDR2 FQGNSA. CDR3 nucleotides: TGTGCCAGCAGCTTAGATATGCGAACTAACTATGGCTACACCTTC. It yields the protein CASSLDMRTNYGYTF. The whole variable domain, remainder taken from reference TRBV7-2 and TRBJ1-2, is GAGVSQSPSNKVTEKGKDVELRCDPISGHTALYWYRQSLGQGLEFLIYFQGNSAPDKSGLPSDRFSAERTGGSVSTLTIQRTQQEDSAVYLCASSLDMRTNYGYTFGSGTRLTVV.

The V gene is TRBV4-3, the J gene TRBJ1-2; unclear D gene. The CDR3 sequence is 15 residues long. Germline assignment: CDR1 LGHNA and CDR2 YSLEER. V was trimmed by 4 bases and J by 4 bases, leaving 16 bases between them. The CDR3 sequence: CASSPDPTEPYGYTF. In nucleotides, the CDR3 is TGCGCCAGCAGCCCAGATCCGACGGAACCCTATGGCTACACCTTC.

This chain joins TRBV29-1 and TRBJ1-1, with D hard to call. CDR3 length: 12 amino acids. V gave up 6 bases and J gave up 3 bases, with 11 bases separating them. Germline CDR1 SQVTM, CDR2 ANQGSEA. In DNA, the CDR3 is TGCAGCGTGGAGACAAGGGACACTGAAGCTTTCTTT. It specifies CSVETRDTEAFF.

The chain couples TRBV11-2 to TRBJ2-1; 12 nucleotides agree with TRBD2. The J segment lost 4 bases and the V segment lost 6 bases, leaving 4 bases of the junction unmatched. Germline lookup yields CDR1 SGHAT and CDR2 FQNNGV. The CDR3 covers 15 residues. CDR3 residues: CASRTTSGGYNEQFF. CDR3 nucleotides: TGTGCCAGCAGAACTACTAGCGGGGGGTACAATGAGCAGTTCTTC.

The rearrangement links TRBV7-8 to TRBJ2-3; perhaps TRBD1 as D (5 bases). This CDR3 is 15 amino acids long. CDR1 and CDR2 (germline): SGHVS, FQNEAQ. Trimming left V 1 base short and J 0 bases short, with 8 bases between. CDR3 residues: CASSLEGASTDTQYF. The CDR3 nucleotides are TGTGCCAGCAGCTTAGAAGGGGCTAGCACAGATACGCAGTATTTT.

The chain has TRBV12-5 and TRBJ2-3; 8 bases are shared with TRBD1. CDR3 length: 20 amino acids. V lost 0 bases, J lost 6 bases, and 20 bases stayed unmatched. The V gene's germline CDR1 is LGHNT and CDR2 FRNRAP. CDR3 sequence (DNA): TGTGCTAGTGGTTTGGTACTAGGACAGGGCCTCTGTCGTGGTTTGGATACGCAGTATTTT. The encoded protein is CASGLVLGQGLCRGLDTQYF. Filled out from reference TRBV12-5 and TRBJ2-3, the complete variable domain reads DARVTQTPRHKVTEMGQEVTMRCQPILGHNTVFWYRQTMMQGLELLAYFRNRAPLDDSGMPKDRFSAEMPDATLATLKIQPSEPRDSAVYFCASGLVLGQGLCRGLDTQYFGPGTRLTVL.

The V gene is TRBV29-1, the J gene TRBJ1-1; possible D gene TRBD1, 5 bases. The V and J ends lost 3 bases and 5 bases respectively, with 7 bases between them. This CDR3 contains 11 residues. CDR1 is SQVTM and CDR2 is ANQGSEA in the germline V gene. The CDR3 nucleotides are TGCAGCGTTGAGGAGGGGACTGAAGCTTTCTTT. Amino acid sequence: CSVEEGTEAFF.

V usage is TRBV4-3 and J usage is TRBJ1-2, with 8 bases that match TRBD1. V shed 1 base and J 0 bases; nucleotides not matched to a gene: 1. The CDR3 is 15 amino acids. Germline V lookup: CDR1 LGHNA, CDR2 YSLEER. The CDR3 region is CASSQGTGTNYGYTF. DNA for the CDR3: TGCGCCAGCAGCCAAGGGACAGGGACTAACTATGGCTACACCTTC.

The CDR3 sequence is CASSLMRGAYTEAFF. For the CDR3, the DNA is TGTGCCAGCAGTTTAATGAGGGGCGCATACACTGAAGCTTTCTTT. The V and J genes are TRBV28 and TRBJ1-1; D perhaps matches TRBD1 (5 bases). The germline CDR1 and CDR2 sequences are MDHEN and SYDVKM. The ends were cut back, 2 bases at V and 3 bases at J, with 13 bases in the middle. The CDR3 spans 15 residues.

The CDR3 is CASRRVRYYNEQFF. In DNA, the CDR3 is TGTGCCAGCCGACGAGTTCGATATTACAATGAGCAGTTCTTC. This chain uses TRBV11-2 with TRBJ2-1; D is undetermined. CDR1 is SGHAT and CDR2 is FQNNGV in the germline V gene. V lost 8 bases, J lost 4 bases, and 15 bases lay in between. CDR3 length: 14 amino acids.

This sequence joins TRBV7-6 and TRBJ2-5; tentative D call: TRBD1 (6 bases). The V gene's germline CDR1 is SGHVS and CDR2 FNYEAQ. The CDR3 spans 15 residues. The V gene lost 6 bases and the J gene lost 4 bases, with 18 bases spanning the gap. The CDR3 loop is CASSSLGASPETQYF. The DNA for the CDR3 is TGTGCCAGCAGTAGCCTGGGGGCTAGTCCAGAGACCCAGTACTTC.

This chain joins TRBV7-2 and TRBJ2-3; D possibly corresponds to TRBD2 (6 bases). Germline CDR1 reads SGHTA; CDR2 reads FQGNSA. V shed 2 bases and J shed 1 base, with 7 bases lying between them. The CDR3 contains 14 residues. The CDR3 reads CASSLWGGTDTQYF. In DNA form, the CDR3 reads TGTGCCAGCAGCTTATGGGGGGGCACAGATACGCAGTATTTT. Using reference TRBV7-2 and TRBJ2-3 for the parts outside the CDR3, the full variable domain is GAGVSQSPSNKVTEKGKDVELRCDPISGHTALYWYRQSLGQGLEFLIYFQGNSAPDKSGLPSDRFSAERTGGSVSTLTIQRTQQEDSAVYLCASSLWGGTDTQYFGPGTRLTVL.

V usage is TRBV3-1 (or the pseudogene TRBV3-2) and J usage is TRBJ1-1, with D unclear. The CDR3 covers 13 residues. V lost 3 bases to trimming and J lost 5 bases, with 10 bases between them. Germline assignment: CDR1 LGHDT and CDR2 YNNKEL (reference sequence). The CDR3, as DNA: TGTGCCAGCAGCCAGGGTGCGAGGACTGAAGCTTTCTTT. Protein product: CASSQGARTEAFF.

The chain links TRBV9 to TRBJ2-5; D possibly corresponds to TRBD2 (5 bases). V lost 3 bases to trimming and J lost 5 bases, with 14 bases between them. The CDR3 has 14 amino acids. Germline CDR1 SGDLS, CDR2 YYNGEE. The CDR3 sequence is CASSGPADSETQYF. As DNA, the CDR3 is TGTGCCAGCAGCGGCCCAGCGGACTCGGAGACCCAGTACTTC.

CDR3 sequence reads: CASSLPGQGAAGELFF. In DNA form, the CDR3 reads TGCGCCAGCAGCCTACCGGGACAGGGGGCTGCCGGGGAGCTGTTTTTT. The chain uses TRBV5-1 and TRBJ2-2; 12 bases agree with TRBD1. The V gene end was trimmed by 4 bases and the J gene end by 6 bases; junction bases not matched to a gene: 7. This CDR3 spans 16 amino acids. Germline V CDR1 and CDR2: SGHRS, YFSETQ.

The V call is TRBV7-9, the J call TRBJ2-7; 7 nucleotides match TRBD1. The germline gives CDR1 SEHNR, CDR2 FQNEAQ (reference sequence). Trimming took 5 bases from V and 2 from J; bases not matched to a gene: 6. The CDR3 contains 14 residues. The CDR3 sequence: CASSKQGNPYEQYF. DNA for the CDR3: TGTGCCAGCAGCAAACAGGGGAACCCCTACGAGCAGTACTTC.

This sequence joins TRBV19 and TRBJ1-2; 10 bases align to TRBD1. The CDR3 length is 13 residues. V shed 10 bases, J shed 2 bases, and the junction held 4 bases outside the gene matches. The V gene's germline CDR1 is LNHDA and CDR2 SQIVND (reference sequence). The CDR3 nucleotides are TGTGCCACCACGGGACAGGGGAACTATGGCTACACCTTC. The encoded protein is CATTGQGNYGYTF.